This entry describes one TCR beta chain. Antigen: not known. The data were obtained in a study of T cell responses to AZD1222 COVID-19 vaccine. General observations from the study: Seropositive at baseline were only a handful of AZD1222 recipients. Elevations in Spike-specific TCR breadth and depth followed administration of two AZD1222 doses. Vaccine-related CD4 TCRs covered spike, predominating at 160-218 and 743-854.

Only in-frame clones appear in the TCRdb table, and some are missing; sequencing was by immunoSEQ multiplex PCR. Counted here are 150,000 or so clones, around 88% occurring once; the ten biggest clones make up roughly 3.5%. V shed 0 bases, J shed 2 bases, and the junction held 4 bases outside the gene matches. The CDR3 extends over 16 amino acids. CDR1 is MNHEY and CDR2 is SMNVEV in the germline V gene (reference sequence). The starting material was peripheral blood, obtained on day 0 of MenACWY control vaccination. This TCR was recovered from an adult in good health. The chain recombines TRBV27 with TRBJ2-7; 10 nucleotides line up with TRBD1. CDR3 residues: CASSLSPGQGPYEQYF. CDR3 coding DNA: TGTGCCAGCAGTTTATCGCCGGGACAGGGGCCCTACGAGCAGTACTTC.